Listed below are T cell receptor beta chains from one sample, sequenced in a study of blood T cell repertoires in COVID-19. Using immunoSEQ multiplex PCR, the repertoire was profiled, and TCRdb retains in-frame clones only, with some absent. The profile shows about 140,000 clones, roughly 87% of them singletons. Material for sequencing was peripheral blood. These receptors originate from a human donor in a cohort sampled during active COVID-19. The CDR3 runs from the conserved cysteine through the conserved F or W. A D gene is named only where the DNA matches it firmly. Rows may omit the clone size; those that give it use once, few, many or a size class.

-,once,TRBV20-1,TRBJ1-2,CSASWQGSYGYTF,TGCAGTGCTAGTTGGCAGGGGAGCTATGGCTACACCTTC
-,once,TRBV21-1,TRBJ2-2,CASSKRMNSGRATGELFF,TGTGCCAGCAGCAAAAGGATGAATAGCGGGAGGGCGACCGGGGAGCTGTTTTTT
-,-,TRBV7-9,TRBJ2-7,CASSFNSVEQYF,TGTGCCAGCAGCTTCAATAGCGTTGAGCAGTACTTC
-,-,TRBV27,TRBJ1-1,CASGSRGGWGIQVEAFF,TGTGCCAGCGGCTCCCGGGGGGGGTGGGGGATACAGGTCGAAGCTTTCTTT
TRBD2,once,TRBV30,TRBJ2-7,CAWTARAGGSGEQYF,TGTGCCTGGACCGCAAGAGCGGGAGGATCCGGCGAGCAGTACTTC
TRBD1,-,TRBV18,TRBJ1-6,CASSPSSWGQYNSPLHF,TGTGCCAGCTCACCCTCTTCATGGGGACAGTATAATTCACCCCTCCACTTT
-,-,TRBV24-1,TRBJ2-6,CATSDPGGSGANVLTF,TGTGCCACCAGTGATCCCGGAGGGTCTGGGGCCAACGTCCTGACTTTC
-,-,TRBV7-9,TRBJ1-4,CASGGLSTNEKLFF,TGTGCCAGCGGAGGTCTCTCAACTAATGAAAAACTGTTTTTT
TRBD2,few,TRBV9,TRBJ2-1,CASSFRLAGGRYNEQFF,TGTGCCAGCAGCTTCAGACTAGCGGGAGGGCGGTACAATGAGCAGTTCTTC
-,-,TRBV9,TRBJ2-5,CASSVGASEETQYF,TGTGCCAGCAGCGTAGGTGCTAGCGAAGAGACCCAGTACTTC
-,-,TRBV12-1,TRBJ2-1,CASSQTTESHEQFF,TGTGCCAGCAGCCAGACGACAGAGTCGCATGAGCAGTTCTTC
TRBD1,-,TRBV7-9,TRBJ2-7,CASSYPDRAEQYF,TGTGCCAGCAGCTACCCGGACAGGGCCGAGCAGTACTTC
-,-,TRBV28,TRBJ2-7,CASLSPPSYEQYF,TGTGCCAGCCTGAGCCCGCCTTCCTACGAGCAGTACTTC
TRBD2,-,TRBV19,TRBJ2-3,CASSIKAASGRNTQYF,TGTGCCAGTAGTATAAAGGCGGCTAGCGGGAGGAATACGCAGTATTTT
-,-,TRBV9,TRBJ2-1,CASSVASGRGFSYNEQFF,TGTGCCAGCAGCGTAGCATCTGGGCGGGGCTTCTCCTACAATGAGCAGTTCTTC
TRBD2,-,TRBV5-4,TRBJ2-3,CASSLSSGHPKDTQYF,TGTGCCAGCAGCTTGTCTAGCGGCCACCCCAAAGATACGCAGTATTTT
TRBD2,-,TRBV28,TRBJ2-5,CASSPGSGRARGETQYF,TGTGCCAGCAGCCCAGGGAGCGGGAGGGCCCGAGGGGAGACCCAGTACTTC
TRBD1,-,TRBV11-3,TRBJ2-3,CASSPFRGRDTDTQYF,TGTGCCAGCAGCCCCTTCAGGGGGCGAGACACAGATACGCAGTATTTT
-,-,TRBV5-6,TRBJ1-1,CASSLVRGNTEAFF,TGTGCCAGCAGCTTGGTTCGGGGGAACACTGAAGCTTTCTTT
-,-,TRBV7-6,TRBJ2-7,CASSLQGYEQYF,TGTGCCAGCAGCCTCCAGGGCTACGAGCAGTACTTC
-,-,TRBV27,TRBJ2-2,CASSGRRGTSRKGGELFF,TGTGCCAGCAGCGGGCGACGCGGGACCTCCAGGAAGGGCGGGGAGCTGTTTTTT
TRBD1,-,TRBV19,TRBJ1-1,CASSHRGDTEAFF,TGTGCCAGTAGTCACAGGGGGGACACTGAAGCTTTCTTT
-,-,TRBV28,TRBJ2-7,CASSLGPRQVPYEQYF,TGTGCCAGCAGTTTGGGGCCACGACAGGTACCCTACGAGCAGTACTTC
TRBD1,-,TRBV5-4,TRBJ2-7,CASSRAAGQVAYEQYF,TGTGCCAGCAGCAGAGCTGCGGGACAGGTCGCCTACGAGCAGTACTTC
TRBD2,-,TRBV6-5,TRBJ2-5,CASSPPPGGEETQYF,TGTGCCAGCAGTCCCCCCCCGGGAGGGGAAGAGACCCAGTACTTC
-,-,TRBV12-1,TRBJ2-7,CASSFPCKHGVLAYEQYF,TGTGCCAGCAGCTTCCCTTGTAAACATGGAGTTCTGGCCTACGAGCAGTACTTC
-,-,TRBV2,TRBJ2-6,CASSDPRAGANVLTF,TGTGCCAGCAGTGATCCTCGTGCTGGGGCCAACGTCCTGACTTTC
TRBD1,-,TRBV6-5,TRBJ1-4,CASSYDRGVIEKLFF,TGTGCCAGCAGTTATGACAGGGGCGTAATTGAAAAACTGTTTTTT
-,-,TRBV21-1,TRBJ1-5,CASNLTEYQPQHF,TGTGCCAGCAACCTGACAGAATATCAGCCCCAGCATTTT
TRBD2,-,TRBV5-1,TRBJ2-2,CASSAGLAGGPLRGELFF,TGCGCCAGCAGCGCGGGACTAGCGGGAGGGCCCCTACGCGGGGAGCTGTTTTTT
-,-,TRBV28,TRBJ2-7,CASSLSQGGVRYF,TGTGCCAGCAGTTTGTCGCAGGGAGGAGTAAGGTACTTC
-,-,TRBV6-5,TRBJ1-2,CASKTPGGYTF,TGTGCCAGCAAGACTCCGGGTGGCTACACCTTC
-,-,TRBV5-1,TRBJ2-7,CASSLVPSSYEQYF,TGCGCCAGCAGCTTGGTTCCTAGCTCCTACGAGCAGTACTTC
-,once,TRBV19,TRBJ1-2,CASSSYRDGYTF,TGTGCCAGTAGTTCATACAGGGATGGCTACACCTTC
TRBD2,-,TRBV27,TRBJ2-5,CASKTSQQETQYF,TGTGCCAGCAAGACTAGCCAACAAGAGACCCAGTACTTC
-,-,TRBV7-3,TRBJ2-3,CASSSGALDTQYF,TGTGCCAGCAGCTCGGGTGCGTTAGATACGCAGTATTTT
-,-,TRBV5-6,TRBJ2-7,CASSLGTAYSHEQYF,TGTGCCAGCAGCTTGGGGACAGCCTATTCCCACGAGCAGTACTTC
-,-,TRBV6-2/TRBV6-3,TRBJ2-7,CASTPTGGTYEQYF,TGTGCCAGCACCCCCACAGGCGGTACCTACGAGCAGTACTTC
-,once,TRBV30,TRBJ2-7,CAWRRGTHDYYEQYF,TGTGCCTGGAGGAGGGGGACCCATGATTACTACGAGCAGTACTTC
-,-,TRBV10-3,TRBJ2-5,CAISAKGNQETQYF,TGTGCCATCAGCGCCAAGGGGAACCAAGAGACCCAGTACTTC
TRBD2,-,TRBV5-4,TRBJ2-3,CASSFLAGSTDTQYF,TGTGCCAGCAGCTTTCTAGCGGGCTCCACAGATACGCAGTATTTT
-,-,TRBV5-1,TRBJ2-7,CASSSGLLYEQYF,TGCGCCAGCTCGAGCGGGTTACTTTACGAGCAGTACTTC
TRBD1,-,TRBV27,TRBJ1-2,CASSPPPGGPNYGYTF,TGTGCCAGCAGTCCCCCCCCAGGGGGGCCTAACTATGGCTACACCTTC
-,-,TRBV11-3,TRBJ1-4,CASSLGGENEKLFF,TGTGCCAGCAGCTTAGGGGGCGAAAATGAAAAACTGTTTTTT
-,-,TRBV29-1,TRBJ2-5,CSVEQQETQYF,TGCAGCGTTGAACAGCAAGAGACCCAGTACTTC
TRBD2,-,TRBV28,TRBJ2-1,CASRGLTSGIYNEQFF,TGTGCCAGCAGAGGTCTGACTAGCGGGATTTACAATGAGCAGTTCTTC
-,-,TRBV6-6,TRBJ2-2,CASIILENTGELFF,TGTGCCAGTATAATACTAGAGAACACCGGGGAGCTGTTTTTT
TRBD1,-,TRBV6-5,TRBJ2-7,CASSFKSGGKAYEQYF,TGTGCCAGCAGTTTTAAGTCAGGGGGTAAGGCCTACGAGCAGTACTTC
-,once,TRBV12-3/TRBV12-4,TRBJ1-5,CASSLVGAQPQHF,TGTGCCAGCAGTTTAGTGGGGGCCCAGCCCCAGCATTTT
TRBD2,once,TRBV6-6,TRBJ2-7,CASSRGLAGGLTYEQYF,TGTGCCAGCAGCCGAGGACTAGCGGGGGGCCTTACCTACGAGCAGTACTTC
TRBD2,-,TRBV4-1,TRBJ2-1,CASSQGPSGGGDEQFF,TGCGCCAGCAGCCAAGGCCCTAGCGGGGGTGGGGATGAGCAGTTCTTC
-,-,TRBV24-1,TRBJ1-1,CATSEFVPGHRNTEAFF,TGTGCCACCAGTGAGTTCGTTCCGGGACATAGGAACACTGAAGCTTTCTTT